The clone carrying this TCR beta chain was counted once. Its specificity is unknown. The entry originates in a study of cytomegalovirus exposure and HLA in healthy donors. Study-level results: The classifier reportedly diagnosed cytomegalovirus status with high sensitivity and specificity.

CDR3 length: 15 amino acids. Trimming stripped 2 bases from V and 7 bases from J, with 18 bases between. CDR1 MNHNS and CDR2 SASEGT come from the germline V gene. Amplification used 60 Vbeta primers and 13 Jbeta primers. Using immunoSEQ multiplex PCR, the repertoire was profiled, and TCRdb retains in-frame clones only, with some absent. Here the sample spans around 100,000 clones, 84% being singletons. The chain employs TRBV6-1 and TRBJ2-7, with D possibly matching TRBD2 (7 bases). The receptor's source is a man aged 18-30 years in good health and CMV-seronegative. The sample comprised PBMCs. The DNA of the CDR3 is TGTGCCAGCAGTGAACACTTTAGGGGGGGCCGGGAGCAGTACTTC. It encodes CASSEHFRGGREQYF.